This entry lists 5 T cell receptor beta chains sequenced from one sample in a study of beta chain features in type 1 diabetes. The sequenced template was cDNA made from the entire isolated RNA. Measured with immunoSEQ multiplex PCR; TCRdb has only the in-frame clones, and not every one. This sample yields 130,000 or so clones, of which roughly 10% are seen a single time; nearly 0.65% belongs to the top ten. Sequenced input: central memory CD4+ T cells from blood. The receptors here all came from a woman aged 40 to 50 in good health.

This clone was detected a few times. This chain uses TRBV5-4 with TRBJ2-4; D call uncertain. V gave up 0 bases and J gave up 7 bases, with 11 bases separating them. The CDR3 has 14 amino acids. The germline CDR1 and CDR2 sequences are SGHNT and YYREEE (reference sequence). CDR3 residues: CASSLDVSNNIQYF. The CDR3 coding sequence is TGTGCCAGCAGCTTGGATGTTAGCAACAACATTCAGTACTTC.

This clone was seen more than once but under ten times. This sequence joins TRBV18 and TRBJ2-1; D is unclear. The CDR3 covers 13 residues. Germline lookup yields CDR1 KGHSH and CDR2 LQKENI. V was trimmed by 0 bases and J by 12 bases, leaving 12 bases between them. CDR3 coding DNA: TGTGCCAGCTCACCACCTGCACGAGATGGGCAGTTCTTC. It specifies CASSPPARDGQFF. The entire variable domain, with the rest obtained from reference TRBV18 and TRBJ2-1, is as follows: NAGVMQNPRHLVRRRGQEARLRCSPMKGHSHVYWYRQLPEEGLKFMVYLQKENIIDESGMPKERFSAEFPKEGPSILRIQQVVRGDSAAYFCASSPPARDGQFFGPGTRLTVL.

V and J are TRBV6-5 and TRBJ1-6; 7 positions match TRBD1. The CDR3 covers 16 residues. Germline CDR1 reads MNHEY; CDR2 reads SVGAGI. Unmatched junction bases numbered 8, after V lost 2 bases and J lost 7 bases. The CDR3 DNA follows: TGTGCCAGCAGTTACGGAGGGGGCGGCCAAAATTCACCCCTCCACTTT. This codes for CASSYGGGGQNSPLHF.

This clone was observed a handful of times. The V and J genes are TRBV5-6 and TRBJ2-3; 10 bases agree with TRBD2. The CDR3 sequence is 13 residues long. The ends lost 3 bases at V and 14 bases at J; junction bases unmatched: 9. CDR1 is SGHDT, CDR2 YYEEEE, per germline. CDR3: CASSSTLAGGGYF. DNA for the CDR3: TGTGCCAGCAGCTCCACTTTAGCGGGGGGCGGGTATTTT. Variable domain in full (rest from reference TRBV5-6 and TRBJ2-3): DAGVTQSPTHLIKTRGQQVTLRCSPKSGHDTVSWYQQALGQGPQFIFQYYEEEERQRGNFPDRFSGHQFPNYSSELNVNALLLGDSALYLCASSSTLAGGGYFGPGTRLTVL.

This clone has just a few counts. The rearrangement joins TRBV5-1 to TRBJ2-1, with D maybe TRBD1 (5 bases). V was shortened by 4 bases and J by 1 base, with 12 bases between the two germline ends. This CDR3 is 15 amino acids long. Germline V CDR1 and CDR2: SGHRS, YFSETQ. CDR3 residues: CASSGTGASYNEQFF. As DNA, the CDR3 is TGCGCCAGCAGCGGTACAGGTGCTTCCTACAATGAGCAGTTCTTC. Supplemented by reference TRBV5-1 and TRBJ2-1, the full variable domain reads KAGVTQTPRYLIKTRGQQVTLSCSPISGHRSVSWYQQTPGQGLQFLFEYFSETQRNKGNFPGRFSGRQFSNSRSEMNVSTLELGDSALYLCASSGTGASYNEQFFGPGTRLTVL.